The TCR beta chain under discussion was sequenced for a study of tumor and adjacent non-tumor tissue in lung cancer. Study information: Patients were aged roughly 30 to 76, approximately ten men and about 5 women, stage I to III.

This sample's RNA came from whole unsorted tissue. Three rounds of nested PCR, following a modified ARM-PCR protocol, produced the TCRbeta library. TCRdb redid the calling of the multiplex PCR reads with MiXCR, one entry per CDR3 protein. The sample lists 110,000 or so distinct CDR3 sequences, 60% to 80% occurring once. The table lists this clonotype with many counts. Its target is unknown. This CDR3 has 20 amino acids. Germline lookup yields CDR1 MNHEY and CDR2 SVGEGT. J gave up 4 bases and V 2 bases, and 13 bases lay outside the gene matches. Findings and caveats of the study: Tumor repertoires had a smaller top 100 clone share than normal lung. Higher tumor TCR diversity was associated with shorter survival.

The rearrangement uses TRBV6-2 or TRBV6-3 and TRBJ2-3; TRBD2 agrees at 15 bases. The specimen sequenced was lung tumor tissue. This clonotype was obtained from a woman aged 55-69 years with non-small cell lung cancer. The chain's CDR3 is CASSYPLGTSGGRVADTQYF. CDR3 nucleotide sequence: TGTGCCAGCAGTTACCCTCTGGGGACTAGCGGGGGGCGAGTCGCAGATACGCAGTATTTT.